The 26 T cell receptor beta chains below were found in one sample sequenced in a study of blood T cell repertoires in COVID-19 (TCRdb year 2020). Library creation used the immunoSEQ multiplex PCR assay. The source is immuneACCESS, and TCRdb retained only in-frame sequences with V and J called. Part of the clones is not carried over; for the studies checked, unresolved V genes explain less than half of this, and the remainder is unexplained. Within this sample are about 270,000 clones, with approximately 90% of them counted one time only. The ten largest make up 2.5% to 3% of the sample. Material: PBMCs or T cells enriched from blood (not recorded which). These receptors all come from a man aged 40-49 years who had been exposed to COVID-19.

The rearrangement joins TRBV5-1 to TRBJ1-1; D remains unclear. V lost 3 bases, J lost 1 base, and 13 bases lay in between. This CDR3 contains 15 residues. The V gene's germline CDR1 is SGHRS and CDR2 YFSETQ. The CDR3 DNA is TGCGCCAGCAGCTCTAAGAACCAACCGAACACTGAAGCTTTCTTT. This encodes CASSSKNQPNTEAFF.

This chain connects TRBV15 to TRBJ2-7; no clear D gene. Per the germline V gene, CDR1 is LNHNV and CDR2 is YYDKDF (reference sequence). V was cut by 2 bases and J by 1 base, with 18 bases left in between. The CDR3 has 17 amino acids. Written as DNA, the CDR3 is TGTGCCACCAGCAGAAATACCCCCGGGTCCTTATCCTACGAGCAGTACTTC. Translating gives CATSRNTPGSLSYEQYF.

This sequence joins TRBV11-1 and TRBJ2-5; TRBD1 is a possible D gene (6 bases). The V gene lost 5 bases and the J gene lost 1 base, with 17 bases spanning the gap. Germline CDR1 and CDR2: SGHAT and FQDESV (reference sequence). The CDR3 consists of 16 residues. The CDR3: CASSTRQDTIQETQYF. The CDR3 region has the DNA TGTGCCAGCAGCACCCGACAGGACACAATCCAAGAGACCCAGTACTTC.

This chain's CDR3 is CASRWTSVGSYEQYF. Here the CDR3 DNA reads TGTGCCAGCAGGTGGACTAGCGTGGGCTCCTACGAGCAGTACTTC. The chain has TRBV6-5 and TRBJ2-7; TRBD2 agrees at 9 bases. The CDR3 covers 15 residues. CDR1 is MNHEY, CDR2 SVGAGI, per germline. V lost 6 bases to trimming and J lost 0 bases; unmatched junction nucleotides: 6.

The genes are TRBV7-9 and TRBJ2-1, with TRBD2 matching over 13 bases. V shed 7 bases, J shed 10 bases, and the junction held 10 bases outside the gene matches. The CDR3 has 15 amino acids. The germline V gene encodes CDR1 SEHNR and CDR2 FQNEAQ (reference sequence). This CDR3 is CASTNKLAGGGEQFF. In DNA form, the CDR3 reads TGTGCCAGCACCAATAAACTAGCGGGAGGGGGCGAGCAGTTCTTC.

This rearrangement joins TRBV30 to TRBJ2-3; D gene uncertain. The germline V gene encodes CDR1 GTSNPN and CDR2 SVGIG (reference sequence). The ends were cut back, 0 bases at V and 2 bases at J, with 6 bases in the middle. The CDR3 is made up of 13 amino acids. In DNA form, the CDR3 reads TGTGCCTGGAGTGTCGCCTACACAGATACGCAGTATTTT. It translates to CAWSVAYTDTQYF.

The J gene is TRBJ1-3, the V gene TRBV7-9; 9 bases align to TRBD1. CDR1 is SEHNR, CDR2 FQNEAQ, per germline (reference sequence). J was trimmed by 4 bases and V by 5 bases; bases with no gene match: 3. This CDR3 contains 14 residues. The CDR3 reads CASSLGQGGNTIYF. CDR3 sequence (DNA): TGTGCCAGCAGCCTGGGACAGGGAGGAAACACCATATATTTT.

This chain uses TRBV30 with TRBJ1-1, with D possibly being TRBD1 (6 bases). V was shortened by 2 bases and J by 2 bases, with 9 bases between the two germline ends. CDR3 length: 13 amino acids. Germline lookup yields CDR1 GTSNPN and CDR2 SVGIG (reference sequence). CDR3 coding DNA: TGTGCCTGGAGTTTAGGGGGAAACACTGAAGCTTTCTTT. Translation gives CAWSLGGNTEAFF.

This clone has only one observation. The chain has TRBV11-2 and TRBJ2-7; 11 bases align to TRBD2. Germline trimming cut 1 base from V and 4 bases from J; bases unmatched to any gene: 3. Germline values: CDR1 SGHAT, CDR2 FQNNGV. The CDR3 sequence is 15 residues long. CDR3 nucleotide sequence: TGTGCCAGCAGCTTAGTCGGGACTAGCGGATACGAGCAGTACTTC. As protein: CASSLVGTSGYEQYF.

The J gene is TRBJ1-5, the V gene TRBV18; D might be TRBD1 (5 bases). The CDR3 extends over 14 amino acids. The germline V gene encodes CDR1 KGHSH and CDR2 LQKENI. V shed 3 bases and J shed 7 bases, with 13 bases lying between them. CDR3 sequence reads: CASSPAGGDQPQHF. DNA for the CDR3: TGTGCCAGCTCACCGGCGGGGGGGGACCAGCCCCAGCATTTT.

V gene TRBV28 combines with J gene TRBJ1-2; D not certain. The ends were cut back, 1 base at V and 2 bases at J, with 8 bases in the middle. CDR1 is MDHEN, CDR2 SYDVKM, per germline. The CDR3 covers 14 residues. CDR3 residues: CASSLYGRNYGYTF. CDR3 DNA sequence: TGTGCCAGCAGTTTATACGGCAGGAACTATGGCTACACCTTC.

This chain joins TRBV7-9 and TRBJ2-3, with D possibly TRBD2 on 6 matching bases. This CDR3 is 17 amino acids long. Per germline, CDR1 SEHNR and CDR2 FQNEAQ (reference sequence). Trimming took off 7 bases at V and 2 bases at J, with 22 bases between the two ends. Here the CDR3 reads CASNQPLIAVLTDTQYF. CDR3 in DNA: TGTGCCAGCAACCAGCCCTTAATAGCGGTTCTCACAGATACGCAGTATTTT.

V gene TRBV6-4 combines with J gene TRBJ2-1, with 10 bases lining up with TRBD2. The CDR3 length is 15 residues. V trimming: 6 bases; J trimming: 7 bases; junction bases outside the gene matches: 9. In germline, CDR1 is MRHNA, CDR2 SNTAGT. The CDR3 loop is CASRQLAGRVNEQFF. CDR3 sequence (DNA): TGTGCCAGCAGACAACTAGCGGGACGGGTTAATGAGCAGTTCTTC.

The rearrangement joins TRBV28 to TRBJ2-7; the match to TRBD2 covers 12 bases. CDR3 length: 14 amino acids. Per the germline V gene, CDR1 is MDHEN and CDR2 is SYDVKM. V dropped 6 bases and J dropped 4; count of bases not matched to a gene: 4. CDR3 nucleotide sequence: TGTGCCAGCAGGAGGACTAGCGGGGATTACGAGCAGTACTTC. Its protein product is CASRRTSGDYEQYF.

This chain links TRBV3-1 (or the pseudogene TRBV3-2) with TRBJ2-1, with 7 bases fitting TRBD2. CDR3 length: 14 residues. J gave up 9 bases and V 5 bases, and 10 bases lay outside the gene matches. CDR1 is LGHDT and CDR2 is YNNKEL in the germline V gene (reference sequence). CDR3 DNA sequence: TGTGCCAGCAGCGAAAACAGACTAGCAATTGAGCAGTTCTTC. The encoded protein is CASSENRLAIEQFF.

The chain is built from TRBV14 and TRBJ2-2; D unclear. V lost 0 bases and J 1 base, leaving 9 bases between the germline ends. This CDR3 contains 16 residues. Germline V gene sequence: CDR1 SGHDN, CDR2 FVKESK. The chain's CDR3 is CASSQDHPKNTGELFF. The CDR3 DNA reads TGTGCCAGCAGCCAAGATCATCCAAAGAACACCGGGGAGCTGTTTTTT.

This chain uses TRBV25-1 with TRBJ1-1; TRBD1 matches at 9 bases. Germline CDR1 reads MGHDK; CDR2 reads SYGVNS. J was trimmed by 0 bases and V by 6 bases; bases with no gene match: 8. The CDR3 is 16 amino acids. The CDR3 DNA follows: TGTGCCAGCAGACGACAGGGGGTCAACATGAACACTGAAGCTTTCTTT. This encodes CASRRQGVNMNTEAFF. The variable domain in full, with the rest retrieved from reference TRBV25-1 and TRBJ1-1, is EADIYQTPRYLVIGTGKKITLECSQTMGHDKMYWYQQDPGMELHLIHYSYGVNSTEKGDLSSESTVSRIRTEHFPLTLESARPSHTSQYLCASRRQGVNMNTEAFFGQGTRLTVV.

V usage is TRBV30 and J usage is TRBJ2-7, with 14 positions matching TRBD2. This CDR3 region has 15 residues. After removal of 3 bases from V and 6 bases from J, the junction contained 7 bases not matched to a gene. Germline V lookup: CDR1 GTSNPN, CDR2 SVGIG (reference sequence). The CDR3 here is CAWRGTSGSSGEQYF. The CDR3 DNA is TGTGCCTGGAGGGGGACTAGCGGGAGTTCGGGCGAGCAGTACTTC.

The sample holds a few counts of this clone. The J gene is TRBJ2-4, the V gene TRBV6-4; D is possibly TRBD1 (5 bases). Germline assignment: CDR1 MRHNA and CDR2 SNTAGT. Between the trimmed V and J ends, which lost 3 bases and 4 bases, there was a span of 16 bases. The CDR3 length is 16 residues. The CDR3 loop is CASSEITTERKNIQYF. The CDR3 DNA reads TGTGCCAGCAGTGAAATAACGACAGAGAGAAAAAACATTCAGTACTTC.

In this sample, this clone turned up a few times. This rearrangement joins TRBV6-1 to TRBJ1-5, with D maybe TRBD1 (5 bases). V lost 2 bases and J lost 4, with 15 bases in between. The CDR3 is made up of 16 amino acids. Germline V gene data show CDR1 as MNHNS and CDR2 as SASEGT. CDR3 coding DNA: TGTGCCAGCAGTGAAAGGGTAGGGGCCTGGAATCAGCCCCAGCATTTT. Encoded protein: CASSERVGAWNQPQHF.

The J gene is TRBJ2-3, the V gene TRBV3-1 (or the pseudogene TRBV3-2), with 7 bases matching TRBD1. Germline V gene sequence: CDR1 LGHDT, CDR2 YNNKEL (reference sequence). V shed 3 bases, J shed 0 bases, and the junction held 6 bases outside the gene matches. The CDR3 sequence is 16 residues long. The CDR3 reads CASSHWDSSSTDTQYF. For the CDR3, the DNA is TGTGCCAGCAGCCACTGGGACAGCTCTAGCACAGATACGCAGTATTTT.

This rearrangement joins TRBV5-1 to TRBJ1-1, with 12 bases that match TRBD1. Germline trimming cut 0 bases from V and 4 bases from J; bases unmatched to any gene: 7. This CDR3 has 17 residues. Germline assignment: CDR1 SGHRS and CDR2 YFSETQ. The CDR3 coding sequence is TGCGCCAGCAGCTTGGGCGGGACAGGGGGCTTGGGCACTGAAGCTTTCTTT. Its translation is CASSLGGTGGLGTEAFF.

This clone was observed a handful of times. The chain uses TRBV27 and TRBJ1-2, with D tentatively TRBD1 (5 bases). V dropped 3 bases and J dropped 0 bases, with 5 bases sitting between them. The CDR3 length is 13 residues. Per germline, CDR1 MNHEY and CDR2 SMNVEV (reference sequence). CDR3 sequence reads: CASSLTANYGYTF. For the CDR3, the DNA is TGTGCCAGCAGTTTGACAGCTAACTATGGCTACACCTTC.

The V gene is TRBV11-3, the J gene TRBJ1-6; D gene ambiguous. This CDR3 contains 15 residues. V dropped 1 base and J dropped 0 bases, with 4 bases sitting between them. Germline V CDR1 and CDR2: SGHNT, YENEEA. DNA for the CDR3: TGTGCCAGCAGCTTAGGGAGCTCCTATAATTCACCCCTCCACTTT. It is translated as CASSLGSSYNSPLHF.

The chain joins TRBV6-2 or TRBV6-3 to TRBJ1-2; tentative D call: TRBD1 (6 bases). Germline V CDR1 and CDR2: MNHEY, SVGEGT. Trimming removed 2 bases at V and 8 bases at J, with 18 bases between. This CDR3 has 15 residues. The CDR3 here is CASSYGGDGPRGYTF. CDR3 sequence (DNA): TGTGCCAGCAGTTACGGGGGCGACGGACCGCGGGGCTACACCTTC.

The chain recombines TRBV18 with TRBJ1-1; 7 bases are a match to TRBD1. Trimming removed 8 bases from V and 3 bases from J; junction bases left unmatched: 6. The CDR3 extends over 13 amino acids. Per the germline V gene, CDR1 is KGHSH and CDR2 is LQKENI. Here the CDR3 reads CASRQGRDTEAFF. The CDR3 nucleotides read TGTGCCAGCCGACAGGGACGGGACACTGAAGCTTTCTTT.